Following are 32 T cell receptor beta chains from one sample sequenced in a study of T cells in women clearing cervical HPV infection. Some clones are missing from TCRdb's copy, which holds only in-frame ones; the method was immunoSEQ multiplex PCR. The repertoire shows approximately 15,000 clones; the top ten hold around 8%. Material: blood buffy coat. Receptors were obtained from a woman aged 18 to 75 with a cervical HPV16 infection that either progressed to CIN3+ or cleared (not recorded which).

Comments on this clone: Read coverage stops 3 residues before the CDR3 terminus; the germline J gene supplies the remainder. The rearrangement uses TRBV7-9 and TRBJ2-5; 8 bases fit TRBD1. The CDR3 consists of 13 residues. J gave up 5 bases and V 4 bases, and 3 bases lay outside the gene matches. CDR1 and CDR2 (germline): SEHNR, FQNEAQ (reference sequence). CDR3 bases read: TGTGCCAGCAGCTCGACAGGGGAGGAGACC. Amino acid sequence: CASSSTGEET. The complete CDR3 protein is CASSSTGEETQYF.

On this clone: Read data end 3 residues before the CDR3 end; the end is taken from the germline J gene. The chain joins TRBV20-1 to TRBJ1-1, with 7 nucleotides matching TRBD1. V was pared by 0 bases and J by 1 base, with 2 bases of the junction left unmatched. The CDR3 has 14 residues. Germline assignment: CDR1 DFQATT and CDR2 SNEGSKA (reference sequence). The CDR3 reads CSARDRGWNTEAFF. The sequenced part of the CDR3 DNA is TGCAGTGCTAGAGACAGGGGGTGGAACACTGAA.

Comment on this clone: The CDR3 end is not reached by the read, which stops 3 residues before it; the germline J gene fills it in. The chain couples TRBV29-1 to TRBJ1-1; the D gene is possibly TRBD1 (6 bases). Trimming took 6 bases from V and 4 from J, leaving 12 bases between them. Germline CDR1 reads SQVTM; CDR2 reads ANQGSEA. This CDR3 comprises 12 residues. The part of the CDR3 DNA that was read is TGCAGCGTGCAGGGGTTGGGCACTGAA. Protein sequence: CSVQGLGTE. The full CDR3 sequence reads CSVQGLGTEAFF.

Concerning this clone itself: Sequencing ends 3 residues short of the CDR3 end; the germline J gene provides the rest. The chain has TRBV6-2 or TRBV6-3 and TRBJ2-5; TRBD1 aligns across 11 bases. V shed 4 bases and J 2 bases; nucleotides not matched to a gene: 9. From germline, CDR1 is MNHEY and CDR2 SVGEGT. CDR3 length equals 17 residues. CDR3 in amino acids: CASSFFRDRGFQETQYF. The part of the CDR3 DNA that was read is TGTGCCAGCAGTTTTTTCCGGGACAGGGGGTTTCAAGAGACC.

For this clone: The DNA ends 3 residues before the CDR3 does, and the rest of the CDR3 is filled in from the germline J gene. The chain recombines TRBV19 with TRBJ1-1, with D unresolved. Deletions cut 5 bases from V and 1 base from J, with 14 bases between. This CDR3 is built from 15 residues. CDR1 and CDR2 (germline): LNHDA, SQIVND (reference sequence). CDR3 DNA (partial): TGTGCCAGTAGTGTGGGCTTGGTTCGGAACACTGAA. Its translation: CASSVGLVRNTE. The complete CDR3 sequence is CASSVGLVRNTEAFF.

According to its frequency, this clone is medium-sized (0.01 to 0.1%). Sequencing ends 3 residues short of the CDR3 end; the germline J gene provides the rest. The chain uses TRBV5-1 and TRBJ2-2; tentative D call: TRBD2 (6 bases). Trimming took 1 base from V and 1 from J, leaving 14 bases between them. The CDR3 runs 17 residues. Germline V gene data show CDR1 as SGHRS and CDR2 as YFSETQ. The CDR3 here is CASSLQGGFVNTGELFF. Partial CDR3 DNA: TGCGCCAGCAGCTTGCAGGGAGGCTTCGTGAACACCGGGGAG.

CDR3 DNA, as far as it was read: TGTGCCAGCAGCTCCAGGGGTTCTGGGGCCAACGTA. This codes for CASSSRGSGANV. The full CDR3 is CASSSRGSGANVLFF. V is TRBV16 and J is TRBJ1-4; weak D call: TRBD1 (6 bases). The CDR3 end falls 3 residues outside the read, so it is completed with the germline J gene. Germline assignment: CDR1 KGHSY and CDR2 FQNENV. CDR3 length equals 15 residues. Based on the CDR3 plus reference TRBV16 and TRBJ1-4, the full variable domain is GEEVAQTPKHLVRGEGQKAKLYCAPIKGHSYVFWYQQVLKNEFKFLISFQNENVFDETGMPKERFSAKCLPNSPCSLEIQATKLEDSAVYFCASSSRGSGANVLFFGSGTQLSVL.

Remarks on this clone: The read comes to an end 3 residues before the CDR3 does, leaving the germline J gene to fill in the end. The chain has TRBV4-1 and TRBJ2-3, with D maybe TRBD1 (6 bases). The germline V gene has CDR1 MGHRA and CDR2 YSYEKL. The CDR3 is 17 amino acids. The CDR3 region is CASSPLGVREGGETQYF. The sequenced CDR3 bases are TGCGCCAGCAGCCCACTGGGGGTCCGGGAAGGGGGAGAGACG.

As regards this clone: The CDR3 goes on 3 residues after the read ends, and that part is filled in from the germline J gene. This chain joins TRBV18 and TRBJ2-2, with 7 bases identical to TRBD2. V shed 4 bases and J 0 bases; nucleotides not matched to a gene: 2. The CDR3 contains 15 residues. Germline V CDR1 and CDR2: KGHSH, LQKENI. CDR3 loop: CASSLLATNTGELFF. The DNA read from the CDR3 is TGTGCCAGCTCACTACTAGCGACGAACACCGGGGAG.

To note about this clone: The read finishes 3 residues shy of the CDR3 end, and the germline J gene is used to complete it. The chain combines TRBV2 with TRBJ2-2; D possibly corresponds to TRBD1 (5 bases). This CDR3 spans 12 amino acids. Germline V CDR1 and CDR2: SNHLY, FYNNEI. Deletions cut 7 bases from V and 4 bases from J, with 7 bases between. Incomplete CDR3 DNA: TGTGCCAGCAAGGGGATCACCGGGGAG. This codes for CASKGITGE. The complete CDR3 reads CASKGITGELFF.

A word on this clone: With the read ending 3 residues before the CDR3 end, the germline J gene is used to fill in that end. The gene calls are TRBV5-1 and TRBJ2-7; 9 bases are a match to TRBD1. Germline assignment: CDR1 SGHRS and CDR2 YFSETQ. The CDR3 spans 14 residues. The junction had 5 bases not matched to a gene; V was cut back by 2 bases and J by 5 bases. Partial CDR3 DNA: TGCGCCAGCAGCTTACAGGGGGCGCGGAACGAG. Protein: CASSLQGARNE. The CDR3, in full, reads CASSLQGARNEQYF.

About this clone: The CDR3 goes on 3 residues after the read ends, and that part is filled in from the germline J gene. The chain uses TRBV28 and TRBJ2-5; TRBD1 agrees at 8 bases. CDR3 length: 17 amino acids. Germline CDR1 and CDR2: MDHEN and SYDVKM. After removal of 6 bases from V and 0 bases from J, the junction contained 12 bases not matched to a gene. The CDR3 reads CASSALGDRLYQETQYF. The sequenced part of the CDR3 DNA is TGTGCCAGCAGCGCATTGGGGGACAGGTTGTACCAAGAGACC. The variable domain in full, with the rest retrieved from reference TRBV28 and TRBJ2-5, is DVKVTQSSRYLVKRTGEKVFLECVQDMDHENMFWYRQDPGLGLRLIYFSYDVKMKEKGDIPEGYSVSREKKERFSLILESASTNQTSMYLCASSALGDRLYQETQYFGPGTRLLVL.

Comments on this clone: The read falls 3 residues short of the CDR3 end, and the missing part is taken from the germline J gene. The chain carries TRBV2 and TRBJ2-5; 10 positions match TRBD1. The ends lost 6 bases at V and 5 bases at J; junction bases unmatched: 9. Germline V lookup: CDR1 SNHLY, CDR2 FYNNEI. The CDR3 totals 15 residues. The CDR3 protein is CASRVRQGARETQYF. The sequenced CDR3 bases are TGTGCCAGCAGGGTGAGACAGGGGGCGCGGGAGACC.

On this clone itself: With the read ending 3 residues before the CDR3 end, the germline J gene is used to fill in that end. The chain employs TRBV28 and TRBJ1-2; 7 bases line up with TRBD1. The CDR3 spans 15 residues. The trim removed 4 bases at V and 6 bases at J, leaving 11 bases unmatched. Germline-derived CDR1 and CDR2 are MDHEN and SYDVKM. The CDR3 loop is CASSSYRGALHGYTF. The covered CDR3 bases are TGTGCCAGCAGTTCTTACAGGGGCGCCCTACATGGC.

Worth noting for this clone: The CDR3 end lies 3 residues beyond the end of the read and is filled in from the germline J gene. The rearrangement joins TRBV7-9 to TRBJ2-7; no firm D call. The CDR3 has 13 residues. Germline V lookup: CDR1 SEHNR, CDR2 FQNEAQ (reference sequence). Between the trimmed V and J ends, which lost 5 bases and 1 base, there was a span of 9 bases. CDR3 DNA (partial): TGTGCCAGCAGCAACACCCGTTCCTACGAG. Translation: CASSNTRSYE. The CDR3 in its entirety is CASSNTRSYEQYF.

Details on this clone: The read terminates 3 residues ahead of where the CDR3 ends, so the germline J gene completes it. The chain joins TRBV20-1 to TRBJ2-7, with 10 bases identical to TRBD1. There are 14 residues in the CDR3. Looked up from germline, CDR1 is DFQATT and CDR2 is SNEGSKA (reference sequence). J was trimmed by 0 bases and V by 6 bases; bases with no gene match: 5. This chain's CDR3 is CSAGDRGNSYEQYF. The CDR3 bases that were read are TGCAGTGCGGGGGACAGGGGCAACTCCTACGAG.

CDR3 residues: CASSRVVYEQYF. The CDR3 DNA, read in part, is TGTGCCAGCAGCAGGGTGGTATACGAG. This chain uses TRBV5-5 with TRBJ2-7; D not certain. With the read ending 3 residues before the CDR3 end, the germline J gene is used to fill in that end. The germline V gene encodes CDR1 SGHKS and CDR2 YYEKEE (reference sequence). The length of the CDR3 is 12 residues. Trimming took off 4 bases at V and 4 bases at J, with 9 bases between the two ends.

This clone registers medium-sized by frequency. The CDR3 here is CASSLGQGQNIQYF. The DNA read from the CDR3 is TGTGCCAGCAGCCTCGGACAGGGGCAAAACATT. The V gene is TRBV7-9, the J gene TRBJ2-4, with 9 bases lining up with TRBD1. The missing CDR3 end, 3 residues past where the read stops, is filled in from the germline J gene. Germline CDR1 is SEHNR and CDR2 is FQNEAQ (reference sequence). The CDR3 has 14 amino acids. V lost 5 bases, J lost 5 bases, and 4 bases stayed unmatched.

Comment on this clone: The read is 3 residues too short to cover the CDR3 end, so that end is filled in from the germline J gene. The chain combines TRBV7-9 with TRBJ1-2; TRBD1 is a possible D gene (6 bases). Germline lookup yields CDR1 SEHNR and CDR2 FQNEAQ (reference sequence). This CDR3 is 15 amino acids long. This CDR3 is CASSLGGDKYNDYTF. The CDR3 DNA, read in part, is TGTGCCAGCAGCTTAGGAGGGGACAAGTACAATGAC.

As to this clone: The read ends 3 residues shy of where the CDR3 ends; the end is completed using the germline J gene. The chain recombines TRBV5-1 with TRBJ2-5; the D is unclear. V was shortened by 2 bases and J by 3 bases, with 11 bases between the two germline ends. Per the germline V gene, CDR1 is SGHRS and CDR2 is YFSETQ. This CDR3 has 14 residues. The sequenced CDR3 bases are TGCGCCAGCAGCTTTGTAGGGCAGAAAGAGACC. Amino acid sequence: CASSFVGQKET. The entire CDR3 protein is CASSFVGQKETQYF.

This CDR3 reads CSVSLQQGNTIYF. CDR3 DNA, as far as it was read: TGCAGCGTTAGTCTACAGCAGGGAAACACC. The genes are TRBV29-1 and TRBJ1-3; no definite D call. The CDR3 goes on 3 residues after the read ends, and that part is filled in from the germline J gene. Germline lookup yields CDR1 SQVTM and CDR2 ANQGSEA. The CDR3 has 13 amino acids. The V end lost 5 bases, the J end lost 4 bases, and 12 bases lay between the germline ends. Full variable domain (outside the CDR3, taken from reference TRBV29-1 and TRBJ1-3): SAVISQKPSRDICQRGTSLTIQCQVDSQVTMMFWYRQQPGQSLTLIATANQGSEATYESGFVIDKFPISRPNLTFSTLTVSNMSPEDSSIYLCSVSLQQGNTIYFGEGSWLTVV.

The CDR3 sequence is CASSVRGALDSPLHF. The CDR3 bases that were read are TGTGCCAGCAGCGTACGCGGGGCTCTGGATTCACCC. The V gene is TRBV9, the J gene TRBJ1-6; maybe TRBD1 (5 bases). The read comes to an end 3 residues before the CDR3 does, leaving the germline J gene to fill in the end. The V and J ends lost 1 base and 8 bases respectively, with 13 bases between them. CDR1 and CDR2 from the germline V gene are SGDLS and YYNGEE. CDR3 size: 15 residues.

Worth noting for this clone: With the read ending 3 residues before the CDR3 end, the germline J gene is used to fill in that end. The chain couples TRBV3-1 (or the pseudogene TRBV3-2) to TRBJ1-1; D is possibly TRBD1 (6 bases). The germline V and J ends were trimmed by 3 bases and 2 bases, with 10 bases remaining between them. Germline V gives CDR1 LGHDT, CDR2 YNNKEL (reference sequence). The CDR3 has 14 residues. The DNA read from the CDR3 is TGTGCCAGCAGCCACTCGACAGGAAACACTGAA. The encoded protein is CASSHSTGNTE. The whole CDR3 reads CASSHSTGNTEAFF.

On this clone: The read stops 3 residues short of the end of the CDR3; the missing end is completed from the germline J gene. This chain connects TRBV2 to TRBJ2-5, with 10 positions matching TRBD1. J gave up 4 bases and V 5 bases, and 7 bases lay outside the gene matches. This CDR3 contains 15 residues. CDR1 is SNHLY, CDR2 FYNNEI, per germline. Incomplete CDR3 DNA: TGTGCCAGCAGTCCTGACAGGGGGCAACGAGAGACC. The encoded protein is CASSPDRGQRET. The entire CDR3 protein is CASSPDRGQRETQYF.

On this clone: The read ends 3 residues early relative to the CDR3; the germline J gene fills the gap. The rearrangement uses TRBV5-1 and TRBJ2-5, with D hard to call. Germline V gene data show CDR1 as SGHRS and CDR2 as YFSETQ. This CDR3 has 14 residues. Between the trimmed V and J ends, which lost 7 bases and 2 bases, there was a span of 15 bases. The part of the CDR3 DNA that was read is TGCGCCAGCGCTTCATCGGGTAGACAAGAGACC. The encoded protein is CASASSGRQET. The complete CDR3 protein is CASASSGRQETQYF.

A remark on this clone: The CDR3 end falls 3 residues outside the read, so it is completed with the germline J gene. The chain combines TRBV19 with TRBJ2-3; TRBD1 matches at 11 bases. In germline, CDR1 is LNHDA, CDR2 SQIVND (reference sequence). V trimming: 4 bases; J trimming: 6 bases; junction bases outside the gene matches: 6. The CDR3 is 15 amino acids. Here the CDR3 reads CASSTDRGLRDTQYF. The DNA read from the CDR3 is TGTGCCAGTAGTACGGACAGGGGGCTCCGGGATACG. Looking up the rest from reference TRBV19 and TRBJ2-3 gives the full variable domain: DGGITQSPKYLFRKEGQNVTLSCEQNLNHDAMYWYRQDPGQGLRLIYYSQIVNDFQKGDIAEGYSVSREKKESFPLTVTSAQKNPTAFYLCASSTDRGLRDTQYFGPGTRLTVL.

Note on this clone: The read terminates 3 residues ahead of where the CDR3 ends, so the germline J gene completes it. This chain uses TRBV6-4 with TRBJ1-1, with TRBD1 identical over 12 bases. Germline assignment: CDR1 MRHNA and CDR2 SNTAGT. With V trimmed by 6 bases and J by 7 bases, 9 bases remained unmatched. The CDR3 has 15 amino acids. CDR3 region: CASSPGQGASSEAFF. CDR3 DNA, as far as it was read: TGTGCCAGCAGCCCGGGACAGGGGGCATCTAGTGAA.

Points on this clone: The missing CDR3 end, 3 residues past where the read stops, is filled in from the germline J gene. The chain uses TRBV13 and TRBJ2-3; tentative D call: TRBD1 (5 bases). V gave up 7 bases and J gave up 2 bases, with 16 bases separating them. In germline, CDR1 is PRHDT, CDR2 FYEKMQ (reference sequence). There are 15 residues in the CDR3. CDR3 sequence: CASTDRQSFTDTQYF. CDR3 DNA, as far as it was read: TGTGCCAGCACCGATAGACAGAGTTTCACAGATACG. The complete variable domain, with remaining parts taken from reference TRBV13 and TRBJ2-3, reads AAGVIQSPRHLIKEKRETATLKCYPIPRHDTVYWYQQGPGQDPQFLISFYEKMQSDKGSIPDRFSAQQFSDYHSELNMSSLELGDSALYFCASTDRQSFTDTQYFGPGTRLTVL.

Regarding this clone: The read gets to within 3 residues of the CDR3 end, and the germline J gene fills in the rest. The V call is TRBV19, the J call TRBJ1-5; possibly TRBD1 for D (6 bases). The germline CDR1 and CDR2 sequences are LNHDA and SQIVND (reference sequence). Trimming pared 3 bases from V and 6 bases from J, leaving 12 bases between. The CDR3 loop spans 14 amino acids. The chain's CDR3 is CASSMIGGAQPQHF. The CDR3 DNA, read in part, is TGTGCCAGTAGTATGATTGGGGGGGCTCAGCCC.

A word on this clone: The read ends 3 residues before the CDR3 terminus; that terminus is restored from the germline J gene. The rearrangement uses TRBV19 and TRBJ2-5; 7 bases are a match to TRBD2. This CDR3 contains 14 residues. CDR1 and CDR2 (germline): LNHDA, SQIVND (reference sequence). V dropped 5 bases and J dropped 5; count of bases not matched to a gene: 8. The CDR3 loop is CASSVGLGRETQYF. The sequenced part of the CDR3 DNA is TGTGCCAGTAGTGTTGGACTAGGGAGGGAGACC.

A word on this clone: Read coverage stops 3 residues before the CDR3 terminus; the germline J gene supplies the remainder. The chain links TRBV7-2 to TRBJ1-2; 8 positions match TRBD1. CDR3 length: 15 amino acids. J was trimmed by 2 bases and V by 5 bases; bases with no gene match: 7. Germline CDR1 reads SGHTA; CDR2 reads FQGNSA. The CDR3 sequence is CASSPGQGLNYGYTF. The covered CDR3 bases are TGTGCCAGCAGCCCCGGACAGGGACTCAACTATGGC. Filled out from reference TRBV7-2 and TRBJ1-2, the complete variable domain reads GAGVSQSPSNKVTEKGKDVELRCDPISGHTALYWYRQSLGQGLEFLIYFQGNSAPDKSGLPSDRFSAERTGGSVSTLTIQRTQQEDSAVYLCASSPGQGLNYGYTFGSGTRLTVV.

The CDR3 here is CSARLAGAGETQYF. The covered CDR3 bases are TGCAGTGCTAGACTAGCGGGGGCCGGAGAGACC. J is TRBJ2-5 and V is TRBV20-1; 10 positions agree with TRBD2. The read halts 3 residues ahead of the CDR3 end, with the missing end drawn from the germline J gene. Trimming at V came to 2 bases and at J to 4 bases, leaving 4 bases not matched to a gene. The CDR3 loop spans 14 amino acids. Germline V gene sequence: CDR1 DFQATT, CDR2 SNEGSKA (reference sequence).